A single sample is the source of the 21 T cell receptor beta chains below, sequenced in a study of shared clonotypes between healthy human individuals. Here immunoSEQ multiplex PCR was the method, and the copy in TCRdb shows in-frame clones only, minus some. The data hold a few million clones, with over 85% observed a single time. The sample taken for sequencing was naive CD4+ T cells from PBMCs. Noted subset: CD45RA+ positively selected. These receptors were obtained from a man between 18 and 29 years old in good health. Some clones in this sample may be carry-over from other donors' samples.

V usage is TRBV7-3 and J usage is TRBJ2-1; 9 nucleotides line up with TRBD2. This CDR3 is 15 amino acids long. The germline gives CDR1 SGHTA, CDR2 FQGTGA. The V segment lost 5 bases and the J segment 9 bases; nucleotides outside the gene matches: 11. The chain's CDR3 is CASSLLAGASTEQFF. The CDR3 bases are TGTGCCAGCAGCCTCTTAGCGGGAGCAAGTACTGAGCAGTTCTTC.

The chain is built from TRBV7-8 and TRBJ2-5; tentative D call: TRBD2 (7 bases). Germline loops: CDR1 SGHVS, CDR2 FQNEAQ. This CDR3 has 16 amino acids. V lost 4 bases and J 4 bases, leaving 19 bases between the germline ends. The DNA for the CDR3 is TGTGCCAGCAGCTCCCCCCGGACTAGGGGGGCAGAGACCCAGTACTTC. This sequence encodes CASSSPRTRGAETQYF.

The CDR3 nucleotides are TGTGCCAGCAGCTTATATGACACGAACACTGAAGCTTTCTTT. Translated, it gives CASSLYDTNTEAFF. The rearrangement joins TRBV7-9 to TRBJ1-1; D gene unclear. The CDR3 loop spans 14 amino acids. Trimming took 2 bases from V and 1 from J, leaving 8 bases between them. Germline values: CDR1 SEHNR, CDR2 FQNEAQ (reference sequence).

The V call is TRBV4-3, the J call TRBJ2-7, with D tentatively TRBD2 (6 bases). Germline CDR1 is LGHNA and CDR2 is YSLEER. The V gene lost 1 base and the J gene lost 2 bases, with 18 bases spanning the gap. The CDR3 is 17 amino acids. Here the CDR3 reads CASSQAGAGISAYEQYF. Here the CDR3 DNA reads TGCGCCAGCAGCCAAGCTGGAGCGGGCATAAGTGCCTACGAGCAGTACTTC.

J is TRBJ1-2 and V is TRBV5-1; 7 positions match TRBD1. The CDR3 sequence is 15 residues long. J lost 6 bases, V lost 4 bases, and 12 bases had no gene match. Germline V gene data show CDR1 as SGHRS and CDR2 as YFSETQ. The CDR3 is CASSHRDSGGNGYTF. In DNA, the CDR3 is TGCGCCAGCAGCCACCGGGACAGTGGGGGGAATGGCTACACCTTC.

The chain couples TRBV5-6 to TRBJ2-7, with unresolved D. Germline V lookup: CDR1 SGHDT, CDR2 YYEEEE. Trimming shortened V by 0 bases and J by 6 bases, and 10 bases separated the two germline ends. The CDR3 totals 13 residues. CDR3 region: CASSLEPRAEQYF. The DNA for the CDR3 is TGTGCCAGCAGCTTGGAGCCCCGGGCCGAGCAGTACTTC. Variable domain in full (rest from reference TRBV5-6 and TRBJ2-7): DAGVTQSPTHLIKTRGQQVTLRCSPKSGHDTVSWYQQALGQGPQFIFQYYEEEERQRGNFPDRFSGHQFPNYSSELNVNALLLGDSALYLCASSLEPRAEQYFGPGTRLTVT.

The chain joins TRBV5-1 to TRBJ1-2; tentative D call: TRBD1 (5 bases). CDR3 length: 13 amino acids. V was pared by 3 bases and J by 8 bases, with 14 bases between. Germline CDR1 SGHRS, CDR2 YFSETQ. The CDR3 DNA reads TGCGCCAGCAGCTCGGGACGGGTTAAGGGCTACACCTTC. Its translation is CASSSGRVKGYTF. Full variable domain (missing parts from reference TRBV5-1 and TRBJ1-2): KAGVTQTPRYLIKTRGQQVTLSCSPISGHRSVSWYQQTPGQGLQFLFEYFSETQRNKGNFPGRFSGRQFSNSRSEMNVSTLELGDSALYLCASSSGRVKGYTFGSGTRLTVV.

The chain couples TRBV7-2 to TRBJ2-7; 12 bases fit TRBD2. Trimming removed 6 bases from V and 2 bases from J; junction bases left unmatched: 5. Germline V lookup: CDR1 SGHTA, CDR2 FQGNSA. CDR3 length: 15 residues. The chain's CDR3 is CASSNLAGGTYEQYF. The CDR3 bases are TGTGCCAGCAGTAACCTAGCGGGAGGGACCTACGAGCAGTACTTC.

This sequence joins TRBV6-1 and TRBJ2-2; D call uncertain. CDR1 MNHNS and CDR2 SASEGT come from the germline V gene. V was pared by 11 bases and J by 1 base, with 11 bases between. This CDR3 contains 13 residues. The CDR3 is CAVRPQNTGELFF. DNA for the CDR3: TGTGCCGTCCGGCCCCAGAACACCGGGGAGCTGTTTTTT.

As for this clone: Within the sample, other DNA sequences also encode this same CDR3. The chain links TRBV7-3 to TRBJ2-5; D remains ambiguous. V dropped 1 base and J dropped 2 bases, with 11 bases sitting between them. CDR1 is SGHTA, CDR2 FQGTGA, per germline. The CDR3 is 15 residues long. In DNA, the CDR3 is TGTGCCAGCAGCTTAAACCCCGGGCTTCAAGAGACCCAGTACTTC. Protein sequence: CASSLNPGLQETQYF.

CDR3 in amino acids: CASRMGAGELFF. The CDR3 region has the DNA TGTGCCAGCAGGATGGGGGCCGGGGAGCTGTTTTTT. The chain is built from TRBV6-6 and TRBJ2-2, with D perhaps being TRBD1 or TRBD2 (5 bases each). CDR1 is MNHNY and CDR2 is SVGAGI in the germline V gene (reference sequence). CDR3 length: 12 amino acids. The V and J ends lost 6 bases and 6 bases respectively, with 8 bases between them.

This sequence joins TRBV7-2 and TRBJ1-2; perhaps TRBD1 as D (6 bases). Trimming pared 4 bases from V and 4 bases from J, leaving 7 bases between. The germline V gene encodes CDR1 SGHTA and CDR2 FQGNSA. This CDR3 spans 12 amino acids. The CDR3 here is CASSSGAYGYTF. DNA for the CDR3: TGTGCCAGCAGCTCAGGGGCCTATGGCTACACCTTC.

The chain is built from TRBV7-6 and TRBJ2-5; no reliable D call. V lost 5 bases and J lost 2, with 12 bases in between. CDR3 length: 14 residues. Germline V gives CDR1 SGHVS, CDR2 FNYEAQ. The CDR3 region is CASSRVGGQETQYF. The CDR3 nucleotides are TGTGCCAGCAGCCGCGTTGGTGGTCAAGAGACCCAGTACTTC.

This clone was seen once. This chain connects TRBV27 to TRBJ2-3; tentative D call: TRBD1 (5 bases). The CDR3 extends over 14 amino acids. Germline CDR1 reads MNHEY; CDR2 reads SMNVEV (reference sequence). V dropped 3 bases and J dropped 2 bases, with 9 bases sitting between them. CDR3 sequence: CASSLVGHTDTQYF. CDR3 DNA: TGTGCCAGCAGTTTGGTTGGACACACAGATACGCAGTATTTT.

The gene calls are TRBV27 and TRBJ2-2; D unresolved. CDR3 length equals 16 residues. Germline CDR1 MNHEY, CDR2 SMNVEV (reference sequence). V was pared by 6 bases and J by 0 bases, with 14 bases between. This CDR3 reads CASRAIGGANTGELFF. CDR3 sequence (DNA): TGTGCCAGCAGGGCGATTGGCGGAGCGAACACCGGGGAGCTGTTTTTT.

This sequence joins TRBV11-2 and TRBJ2-4; the D gene could be TRBD1 or TRBD2 (5 bases each). CDR1 SGHAT and CDR2 FQNNGV come from the germline V gene. This CDR3 spans 14 amino acids. V lost 5 bases and J 8 bases, leaving 16 bases between the germline ends. The CDR3 is CASSPRAEGHIQYF. Written as DNA, the CDR3 is TGTGCCAGCAGCCCACGGGCCGAGGGGCACATTCAGTACTTC.

V gene TRBV5-1 combines with J gene TRBJ2-3, with D unclear. V lost 0 bases and J 0 bases, leaving 5 bases between the germline ends. CDR1 and CDR2 (germline): SGHRS, YFSETQ. The CDR3 runs 14 residues. CDR3 amino acids: CASSLAISTDTQYF. Written as DNA, the CDR3 is TGCGCCAGCAGCTTGGCTATTAGCACAGATACGCAGTATTTT.

The genes are TRBV6-4 and TRBJ2-1; 8 nucleotides agree with TRBD2. The germline CDR1 and CDR2 sequences are MRHNA and SNTAGT. This CDR3 comprises 16 residues. V trimming: 7 bases; J trimming: 0 bases; junction bases outside the gene matches: 8. CDR3 loop: CASTPRAGDSYNEQFF. As DNA, the CDR3 is TGTGCCAGCACACCCCGAGCGGGAGACTCCTACAATGAGCAGTTCTTC.

CDR3 residues: CASRNGRENTGELFF. In DNA form, the CDR3 reads TGTGCCAGCAGGAATGGTCGGGAGAACACCGGGGAGCTGTTTTTT. The chain carries TRBV6-5 and TRBJ2-2, with D maybe TRBD2 (5 bases). V shed 6 bases and J shed 1 base, with 12 bases lying between them. The CDR3 totals 15 residues. Germline assignment: CDR1 MNHEY and CDR2 SVGAGI.

The V gene is TRBV7-2, the J gene TRBJ2-7, with D perhaps TRBD1 (5 bases). Trimming pared 5 bases from V and 3 bases from J, leaving 14 bases between. Germline V gene lookup returns CDR1 SGHTA and CDR2 FQGNSA. This CDR3 comprises 14 residues. This CDR3 is CASSHLRTHYEQYF. Written as DNA, the CDR3 is TGTGCCAGCAGCCATCTGAGGACACACTACGAGCAGTACTTC.

The chain links TRBV29-1 to TRBJ2-1; D unclear. The CDR3 sequence is 14 residues long. Trimming left V 4 bases short and J 7 bases short, with 17 bases between. From germline, CDR1 is SQVTM and CDR2 ANQGSEA. This CDR3 is CSVGGPGHGNEQFF. CDR3 sequence (DNA): TGCAGCGTTGGGGGTCCGGGCCACGGGAATGAGCAGTTCTTC.